The 5 T cell receptor beta chains reported below all come from one sample, sequenced in a study of neurological immune-mediated disorders. In TCRdb, the 5' RACE reads were re-called with MiXCR into one record per CDR3 protein. The sample consists of around 68,000 distinct CDR3 sequences, approximately 3.7% of them appearing once. Sequences were obtained from PBMCs. The receptors come from a man aged 50 to 60 with multiple sclerosis.

This clonotype was observed at least ten times. The chain combines TRBV15 with TRBJ1-1; D gene uncertain. The V gene's germline CDR1 is LNHNV and CDR2 YYDKDF (reference sequence). V shed 4 bases and J shed 4 bases, with 7 bases lying between them. This CDR3 has 12 residues. The CDR3 loop is CATSTFSTEAFF. CDR3 coding DNA: TGTGCCACCAGCACCTTTAGCACTGAAGCTTTCTTT.

This clonotype showed up many times. The rearrangement links TRBV5-1 to TRBJ2-3; D may be TRBD1 (5 bases). Per the germline V gene, CDR1 is SGHRS and CDR2 is YFSETQ. This CDR3 has 15 residues. The V end was cut by 0 bases, the J end by 1 base, with 9 bases between. The CDR3 spells CASSLAGMGTDTQYF. Here the CDR3 DNA reads TGCGCCAGCAGCTTGGCAGGGATGGGCACAGATACGCAGTATTTT.

This clonotype was counted at least ten times. The rearrangement joins TRBV5-1 to TRBJ2-3; 11 bases fit TRBD1. The J segment lost 3 bases and the V segment lost 0 bases, leaving 3 bases of the junction unmatched. The CDR3 length is 16 residues. Looked up from germline, CDR1 is SGHRS and CDR2 is YFSETQ. CDR3 in amino acids: CASSLAGTGGTDTQYF. CDR3 nucleotides: TGCGCCAGCAGCTTGGCCGGGACAGGGGGGACAGATACGCAGTATTTT.

This sequence joins TRBV5-5 and TRBJ2-3, with TRBD2 matching over 10 bases. V lost 4 bases to trimming and J lost 6 bases; unmatched junction nucleotides: 5. This CDR3 has 14 residues. Germline V CDR1 and CDR2: SGHKS, YYEKEE (reference sequence). The CDR3 DNA is TGTGCCAGCAGCCGACAGACTAGCGGGGATACGCAGTATTTT. It translates to CASSRQTSGDTQYF.

This clonotype has ten or more counts. The CDR3 loop is CASRGVSMELFF. CDR3 DNA: TGCGCCAGCAGAGGGGTTAGCATGGAGCTGTTTTTT. The chain uses TRBV5-1 and TRBJ2-2; D is perhaps TRBD1 (5 bases). The CDR3 runs to 12 residues. From germline, CDR1 is SGHRS and CDR2 YFSETQ. The V and J ends lost 5 bases and 10 bases respectively, with 12 bases between them.